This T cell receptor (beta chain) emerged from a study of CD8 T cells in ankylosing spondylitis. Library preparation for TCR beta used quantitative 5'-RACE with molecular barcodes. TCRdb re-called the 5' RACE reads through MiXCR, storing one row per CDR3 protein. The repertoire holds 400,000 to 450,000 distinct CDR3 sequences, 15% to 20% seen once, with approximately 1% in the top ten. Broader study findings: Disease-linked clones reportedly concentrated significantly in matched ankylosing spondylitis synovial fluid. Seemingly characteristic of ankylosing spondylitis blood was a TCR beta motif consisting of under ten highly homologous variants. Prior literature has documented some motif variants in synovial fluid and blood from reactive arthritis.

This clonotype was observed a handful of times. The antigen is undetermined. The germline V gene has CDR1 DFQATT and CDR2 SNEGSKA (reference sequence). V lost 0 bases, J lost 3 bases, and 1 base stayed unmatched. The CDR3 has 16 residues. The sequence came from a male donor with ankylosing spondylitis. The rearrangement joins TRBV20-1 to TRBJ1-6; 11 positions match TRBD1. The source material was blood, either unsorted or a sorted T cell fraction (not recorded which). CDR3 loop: CSAREGQGVYNSPLHF. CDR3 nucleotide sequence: TGCAGTGCTAGAGAGGGACAGGGGGTCTATAATTCACCCCTCCACTTT.